The 9 T cell receptor beta chains below come from one sample, sequenced in a study of shared clonotypes between healthy human individuals. Sequenced by immunoSEQ multiplex PCR; TCRdb stores in-frame clones only, minus some. This sample has roughly 1,600,000 clones, with 98% to 99% found just once. The sample taken for sequencing was naive CD4+ T cells sorted from blood. Subset defined: CD45RA+ positively selected. The receptors here all came from a young man in good health.

The V gene is TRBV19, the J gene TRBJ2-2; maybe TRBD1 (5 bases). The length of the CDR3 is 16 residues. V lost 4 bases and J 0 bases, leaving 12 bases between the germline ends. The germline gives CDR1 LNHDA, CDR2 SQIVND (reference sequence). The DNA for the CDR3 is TGTGCCAGTAGTAGAGGCAGGGTTTCGAACACCGGGGAGCTGTTTTTT. The encoded protein is CASSRGRVSNTGELFF.

This chain connects TRBV19 to TRBJ1-5; weak D call: TRBD1 (5 bases). The CDR3 contains 15 residues. CDR1 is LNHDA and CDR2 is SQIVND in the germline V gene (reference sequence). Trimming cost V 5 bases and J 0 bases, with 11 bases left between them. CDR3 DNA: TGTGCCAGTAGTCCCCGCAGGGCTAGCAATCAGCCCCAGCATTTT. Its protein is CASSPRRASNQPQHF.

This chain connects TRBV6-4 to TRBJ2-1, with D maybe TRBD1 (6 bases). The CDR3 runs 13 residues. CDR1 is MRHNA and CDR2 is SNTAGT in the germline V gene. V lost 4 bases and J lost 8, with 12 bases in between. DNA of the CDR3: TGTGCCAGCAGTGTAGAGACAGGAGATGAGCAGTTCTTC. Translation: CASSVETGDEQFF.

This clone is a singleton in its sample. This chain connects TRBV5-1 to TRBJ2-7, with TRBD2 matching over 13 bases. J gave up 6 bases and V 5 bases, and 2 bases lay outside the gene matches. Per the germline V gene, CDR1 is SGHRS and CDR2 is YFSETQ. CDR3 length: 13 residues. The CDR3 sequence: CASSGLAGAEQYF. The DNA of the CDR3 is TGCGCCAGCAGTGGACTAGCGGGAGCCGAGCAGTACTTC.

The rearrangement joins TRBV5-1 to TRBJ2-5; D uncertain. Trimming shortened V by 3 bases and J by 5 bases, and 8 bases separated the two germline ends. This CDR3 spans 12 amino acids. CDR1 and CDR2 from the germline V gene are SGHRS and YFSETQ. The CDR3 DNA is TGCGCCAGCAGCTCGAACGATGAGACCCAGTACTTC. Protein sequence: CASSSNDETQYF. Complete variable domain (other parts from reference TRBV5-1 and TRBJ2-5): KAGVTQTPRYLIKTRGQQVTLSCSPISGHRSVSWYQQTPGQGLQFLFEYFSETQRNKGNFPGRFSGRQFSNSRSEMNVSTLELGDSALYLCASSSNDETQYFGPGTRLLVL.

This chain links TRBV19 with TRBJ2-3, with D maybe TRBD2 (5 bases). Trimming shortened V by 5 bases and J by 5 bases, and 17 bases separated the two germline ends. CDR1 is LNHDA, CDR2 SQIVND, per germline (reference sequence). The CDR3 has 15 amino acids. DNA for the CDR3: TGTGCCAGTAGTCTCGGAGGCCCATTAGGAGATACGCAGTATTTT. Translation gives CASSLGGPLGDTQYF.

The chain carries TRBV30 and TRBJ2-3, with 9 bases matching TRBD1. This CDR3 has 12 residues. V shed 8 bases, J shed 2 bases, and the junction held 2 bases outside the gene matches. CDR1 GTSNPN and CDR2 SVGIG come from the germline V gene (reference sequence). CDR3 residues: CARDRVTDTQYF. In nucleotides, the CDR3 is TGTGCCCGGGACAGGGTCACAGATACGCAGTATTTT.

The J gene is TRBJ2-3, the V gene TRBV30, with unresolved D. Germline CDR1 GTSNPN, CDR2 SVGIG (reference sequence). This CDR3 contains 14 residues. V lost 2 bases to trimming and J lost 0 bases, with 9 bases between them. The CDR3 DNA sequence: TGTGCCTGGAGTAGGGCGGCTAGCACAGATACGCAGTATTTT. Protein sequence: CAWSRAASTDTQYF. Combining the CDR3 with reference TRBV30 and TRBJ2-3 gives the whole variable domain SQTIHQWPATLVQPVGSPLSLECTVEGTSNPNLYWYRQAAGRGLQLLFYSVGIGQISSEVPQNLSASRPQDRQFILSSKKLLLSDSGFYLCAWSRAASTDTQYFGPGTRLTVL.

This rearrangement joins TRBV9 to TRBJ2-7; D is uncertain. CDR3 size: 16 residues. V was pared by 0 bases and J by 5 bases, with 18 bases between. Germline loops: CDR1 SGDLS, CDR2 YYNGEE. CDR3 nucleotides: TGTGCCAGCAGCGTAGGTTTGGGTATGGTGGACCACGAGCAGTACTTC. The encoded protein is CASSVGLGMVDHEQYF.